This T cell receptor beta chain stems from a study of blood T cells in healthy people across ages. Overall study results and limits: Underestimates were what the diversity estimates from one million T cells were considered to be. Getting older went along with TCR beta diversity per million T cells dropping roughly linearly.

A note on this clonotype: Its cognate antigen is unknown. At one boundary the junction diverges from the germline segment, which might be a read error.

In germline, CDR1 is MNHEY, CDR2 SVGAGI. The CDR3 totals 14 residues. The use of a sample-barcoded 5' primer and a J-beta primer mix characterized a second PCR of about 6 to 11 cycles. Each cDNA molecule carried a tag from a template-switch adaptor that contained 12 random nucleotides. The study obtained at least 2.5 million CDR3-containing paired-end reads from every sample. TCRdb used MiXCR to reprocess the 5' RACE reads, holding one entry per CDR3 protein. The sample has about 900,000 distinct CDR3 sequences; around two thirds are singletons. The sequence derives from a man under 40 in good health. The specimen was blood. The V and J genes are TRBV6-5 and TRBJ1-1; 8 bases are shared with TRBD1. The CDR3 protein is CAGRTTGDGTEAFF. In DNA form, the CDR3 reads TGTGCCGGCAGGACGACAGGGGACGGCACTGAAGCTTTCTTT.